These 25 T cell receptor beta chains originate from one sample sequenced in a study of human T cells and chemical hapten exposure. The time point here: pre-sensitization, week 0. Described treatment: therapeutic diphenylcyclopropenone sensitization with weekly scalp DPC. TCRdb reanalysed the RACE reads using MiXCR and keeps one entry per CDR3 protein. The sample comprises tens of thousands of distinct CDR3 sequences, over 8% of which are singletons, and 11% to 15% rests with the top ten. Specimen: whole blood, collected in connection with sensitization to the hapten diphenylcyclopropenone (DPC). The origin of the receptors is a woman in her 40s with alopecia areata. Some clones in this sample may be carry-over from other donors' samples.

In its sample, this clonotype was seen many times. V usage is TRBV7-2 and J usage is TRBJ1-4; possibly TRBD1 for D (5 bases). Trimming left V 5 bases short and J 0 bases short, with 13 bases between. Germline V CDR1 and CDR2: SGHTA, FQGNSA. The CDR3 extends over 16 amino acids. This CDR3 reads CASSMDGGATNEKLFF. CDR3 sequence (DNA): TGTGCCAGCAGCATGGACGGAGGGGCAACTAATGAAAAACTGTTTTTT.

In this sample, this clonotype turned up a few times. The J gene is TRBJ2-3, the V gene TRBV18, with D perhaps given as TRBD1 or TRBD2 (5 bases each). This CDR3 is 15 amino acids long. The V end lost 3 bases, the J end lost 7 bases, and 17 bases lay between the germline ends. Germline lookup yields CDR1 KGHSH and CDR2 LQKENI. CDR3 in amino acids: CASSPDQGVSYTQYF. In DNA, the CDR3 is TGTGCCAGCTCACCGGATCAGGGAGTCTCATATACGCAGTATTTT. The whole variable domain, remainder taken from reference TRBV18 and TRBJ2-3, is NAGVMQNPRHLVRRRGQEARLRCSPMKGHSHVYWYRQLPEEGLKFMVYLQKENIIDESGMPKERFSAEFPKEGPSILRIQQVVRGDSAAYFCASSPDQGVSYTQYFGPGTRLTVL.

The CDR3 protein is CASRTGQGYNEQFF. CDR3 sequence (DNA): TGTGCCAGCAGAACGGGACAGGGCTACAATGAGCAGTTCTTC. The V gene is TRBV28, the J gene TRBJ2-1; 9 bases agree with TRBD1. Germline V gives CDR1 MDHEN, CDR2 SYDVKM. With 6 bases clipped from V and 3 bases from J, the junction kept 3 bases outside the gene matches. The CDR3 loop spans 14 amino acids.

The sample holds many counts of this clonotype. V and J are TRBV7-8 and TRBJ2-6; D unresolved. V lost 2 bases and J lost 4, with 9 bases in between. Looked up from germline, CDR1 is SGHVS and CDR2 is FQNEAQ. The CDR3 runs to 15 residues. CDR3 amino acids: CASSLRSPGANVLTF. The CDR3 coding sequence is TGTGCCAGCAGCTTAAGATCCCCGGGGGCCAACGTCCTGACTTTC.

This clonotype was counted ten times or more. The rearrangement links TRBV5-1 to TRBJ2-1; 8 bases agree with TRBD2. The CDR3 is 14 amino acids. The J segment lost 6 bases and the V segment lost 1 base, leaving 3 bases of the junction unmatched. In germline, CDR1 is SGHRS, CDR2 YFSETQ. CDR3 DNA sequence: TGCGCCAGCAGCTTGTCAACTAGCGGCAATGAGCAGTTCTTC. Its translation: CASSLSTSGNEQFF.

This clonotype was recorded many times. The CDR3 spells CSARRGAGQPQHF. In DNA form, the CDR3 reads TGCAGTGCTAGAAGGGGGGCTGGTCAGCCCCAGCATTTT. The chain couples TRBV20-1 to TRBJ1-5; possibly TRBD1 for D (6 bases). The CDR3 loop spans 13 amino acids. Trimming took off 2 bases at V and 6 bases at J, with 11 bases between the two ends. Germline V CDR1 and CDR2: DFQATT, SNEGSKA (reference sequence).

The rearrangement uses TRBV6-2 or TRBV6-3 and TRBJ2-1; possibly TRBD2 for D (5 bases). The CDR3 covers 13 residues. V was pared by 6 bases and J by 4 bases, with 10 bases between. CDR1 and CDR2 (germline): MNHEY, SVGEGT. CDR3 nucleotides: TGTGCCAGCAGATCGGGAATGTACAATGAGCAGTTCTTC. Residues: CASRSGMYNEQFF.

This clonotype was seen at least ten times. J is TRBJ2-5 and V is TRBV19; D is perhaps TRBD2 (5 bases). The CDR3 spans 15 residues. Germline assignment: CDR1 LNHDA and CDR2 SQIVND (reference sequence). V shed 6 bases and J shed 5 bases, with 19 bases lying between them. DNA for the CDR3: TGTGCCAGTAGCCCGGGAAAGAGCGAAGTGGAGACCCAGTACTTC. Translated, it gives CASSPGKSEVETQYF. The full variable domain, its missing parts supplied by reference TRBV19 and TRBJ2-5, is DGGITQSPKYLFRKEGQNVTLSCEQNLNHDAMYWYRQDPGQGLRLIYYSQIVNDFQKGDIAEGYSVSREKKESFPLTVTSAQKNPTAFYLCASSPGKSEVETQYFGPGTRLLVL.

This clonotype appeared many times. J is TRBJ1-1 and V is TRBV9, with D perhaps TRBD1 (5 bases). Per germline, CDR1 SGDLS and CDR2 YYNGEE. The CDR3 consists of 13 residues. Trimming stripped 3 bases from V and 4 bases from J, with 10 bases between. CDR3 DNA sequence: TGTGCCAGCAGCGAGGGACCGGGCACTGAAGCTTTCTTT. This sequence encodes CASSEGPGTEAFF.

The chain couples TRBV10-3 to TRBJ1-6; a weak D match, TRBD1 (5 bases). V was shortened by 6 bases and J by 7 bases, with 10 bases between the two germline ends. The CDR3 has 13 residues. Germline V gene sequence: CDR1 ENHRY, CDR2 SYGVKD. CDR3 bases: TGTGCCATCAGAGGGACGCTCAATTCACCCCTCCACTTT. It codes for CAIRGTLNSPLHF.

The genes are TRBV29-1 and TRBJ2-3; the D gene is possibly TRBD2 (6 bases). Trimming took off 6 bases at V and 3 bases at J, with 16 bases between the two ends. The CDR3 runs to 14 residues. Germline lookup yields CDR1 SQVTM and CDR2 ANQGSEA. The DNA for the CDR3 is TGCAGCGTCGGACCGACGGCGGGGACAGATACGCAGTATTTT. Translating it yields CSVGPTAGTDTQYF.

Concerning this clonotype: A read error may account for a junction end that differs from germline. The chain is built from TRBV27 and TRBJ1-4; weak D call: TRBD1 (6 bases). The CDR3 contains 14 residues. Germline-derived CDR1 and CDR2 are MNHEY and SMNVEV (reference sequence). The CDR3 coding sequence is TGTGCCAGCAGTCCGGGACAAACTGATGAAAAACTGTTTTTT. This sequence encodes CASSPGQTDEKLFF.

The gene calls are TRBV7-3 and TRBJ2-1, with D uncertain. The germline V gene has CDR1 SGHTA and CDR2 FQGTGA. The CDR3 covers 17 residues. The V gene lost 2 bases and the J gene lost 2 bases, with 16 bases spanning the gap. CDR3 sequence (DNA): TGTGCCAGCAGCTTACTTGGCCCCGAAACCCCCTACAATGAGCAGTTCTTC. It encodes CASSLLGPETPYNEQFF.

This clonotype has more than one count but fewer than ten. The chain employs TRBV23-1 and TRBJ1-4; D gene uncertain. TRBV23-1 is an open reading frame whose function is uncertain. V shed 4 bases and J shed 8 bases, with 14 bases lying between them. This CDR3 contains 14 residues. CDR3 coding DNA: TGCGCCAGCAGTCGCCCTCGCAATGGAGAAAAACTGTTTTTT. It specifies CASSRPRNGEKLFF.

Many counts were recorded for this clonotype. The rearrangement uses TRBV6-5 and TRBJ2-7; TRBD2 agrees at 13 bases. The germline CDR1 and CDR2 sequences are MNHEY and SVGAGI. The CDR3 sequence is 16 residues long. V was clipped by 5 bases and J by 5 bases; unmatched bases: 9. CDR3: CASSRLAGGRGDEQYF. Written as DNA, the CDR3 is TGTGCCAGCAGTCGACTAGCGGGGGGTCGAGGCGACGAGCAGTACTTC.

This clonotype was found many times. The J gene is TRBJ2-5, the V gene TRBV13; D perhaps matches TRBD2 (6 bases). The germline CDR1 and CDR2 sequences are PRHDT and FYEKMQ (reference sequence). CDR3 length: 14 residues. Trimming took 2 bases from V and 1 from J, leaving 8 bases between them. The CDR3 loop is CASSLFGSQETQYF. In DNA, the CDR3 is TGTGCCAGCAGCTTATTCGGGAGCCAAGAGACCCAGTACTTC.

This clonotype was seen only once. The gene calls are TRBV7-2 and TRBJ2-3, with TRBD1 as a possible D gene (6 bases). CDR3 length: 15 residues. V lost 10 bases and J 2 bases, leaving 19 bases between the germline ends. CDR1 SGHTA and CDR2 FQGNSA come from the germline V gene. The CDR3 nucleotides read TGTGCCATCGCCGACAGGACCACTCCCACAGATACGCAGTATTTT. Its protein product is CAIADRTTPTDTQYF.

The sample holds many counts of this clonotype. V is TRBV2 and J is TRBJ2-3; 7 nucleotides align to TRBD2. This CDR3 has 16 residues. Germline trimming cut 8 bases from V and 2 bases from J; bases unmatched to any gene: 13. Germline V gene lookup returns CDR1 SNHLY and CDR2 FYNNEI. CDR3 region: CASHLGTTSTTDTQYF. CDR3 nucleotides: TGTGCCAGCCATTTAGGGACTACGTCCACCACAGATACGCAGTATTTT.

V gene TRBV5-1 combines with J gene TRBJ1-2; the match to TRBD1 covers 11 bases. CDR3 length: 15 amino acids. Germline CDR1 is SGHRS and CDR2 is YFSETQ. The V and J ends lost 4 bases and 4 bases, in that order; junction bases with no gene match: 6. The CDR3 reads CASSPDRGRIYGYTF. CDR3 in DNA: TGCGCCAGCAGCCCGGACAGGGGGCGAATCTATGGCTACACCTTC.

This chain joins TRBV14 and TRBJ1-1, with a possible D match to TRBD1 (6 bases). The CDR3 extends over 15 amino acids. Germline CDR1 is SGHDN and CDR2 is FVKESK. Trimming cost V 4 bases and J 1 base, with 13 bases left between them. CDR3 protein: CASSPGQQRNTEAFF. Here the CDR3 DNA reads TGTGCCAGCAGCCCCGGACAGCAGCGGAACACTGAAGCTTTCTTT.

The V gene is TRBV10-3, the J gene TRBJ2-7, with 12 bases that match TRBD2. This CDR3 is built from 15 residues. Germline V gene lookup returns CDR1 ENHRY and CDR2 SYGVKD. The trim removed 7 bases at V and 2 bases at J, leaving 6 bases unmatched. CDR3 residues: CAIKASGGVAYEQYF. CDR3 nucleotides: TGTGCCATCAAGGCTAGCGGGGGGGTTGCCTACGAGCAGTACTTC.

Ten or more counts support this clonotype. The chain links TRBV2 to TRBJ2-4, with a weak D call TRBD1 (5 bases). The V and J ends lost 8 bases and 0 bases respectively, with 17 bases between them. The CDR3 spans 16 residues. In germline, CDR1 is SNHLY, CDR2 FYNNEI. CDR3 protein: CASRPLTELAKNIQYF. CDR3 DNA: TGTGCCAGCCGCCCCCTGACAGAACTAGCCAAAAACATTCAGTACTTC. Complete variable domain (other parts from reference TRBV2 and TRBJ2-4): EPEVTQTPSHQVTQMGQEVILRCVPISNHLYFYWYRQILGQKVEFLVSFYNNEISEKSEIFDDQFSVERPDGSNFTLKIRSTKLEDSAMYFCASRPLTELAKNIQYFGAGTRLSVL.

J is TRBJ1-2 and V is TRBV7-9, with a possible D match to TRBD1 (6 bases). The length of the CDR3 is 12 residues. Trimming took off 3 bases at V and 7 bases at J, with 9 bases between the two ends. CDR1 and CDR2 from the germline V gene are SEHNR and FQNEAQ (reference sequence). The CDR3, as DNA: TGTGCCAGCAGCTTCACAGGGCGTGGCTACACCTTC. Translated: CASSFTGRGYTF.

This clonotype has at least ten counts. The gene calls are TRBV5-6 and TRBJ2-2; perhaps TRBD2 as D (5 bases). Germline assignment: CDR1 SGHDT and CDR2 YYEEEE. The CDR3 is 12 residues long. Between the trimmed V and J ends, which lost 4 bases and 5 bases, there was a span of 6 bases. The CDR3 is CASSRGTGELFF. In DNA form, the CDR3 reads TGTGCCAGCAGCCGGGGAACCGGGGAGCTGTTTTTT.

This clonotype was observed many times. This sequence joins TRBV7-2 and TRBJ1-1; 8 bases are a match to TRBD1. V dropped 4 bases and J dropped 4; count of bases not matched to a gene: 2. CDR1 is SGHTA, CDR2 FQGNSA, per germline. The CDR3 is 13 amino acids. The CDR3 sequence: CASSWDRSTEAFF. The CDR3 coding sequence is TGTGCCAGCAGCTGGGACAGGAGCACTGAAGCTTTCTTT.